This record looks at one T cell receptor (beta chain) sequence and its context. The antigen it binds to is not known. One base away there is no much larger clone; base qualities are not given. TCRbeta CDR3 regions were amplified from genomic DNA using the immunoSEQ Assay, a bias-controlled multiplex PCR. Turning to the authors' computational methods: The number of nucleated cells in each sample was estimated by amplification of reference gene primers within the assay. To quantify the absolute abundance of each unique TCRbeta CDR3 rearrangement, sequence reads were collapsed and filtered. For each sample, productive Simpson clonality was calculated as the square root of Simpson's diversity index across productive rearrangements. TCRdb re-hosts the immuneACCESS table, in-frame sequences only. Its copies lack some clones; in the studies checked, an unresolved V gene accounts for under half of them, and the cause for the rest is not known. V and J calls and clone size follow that table, whereas D and trimming were derived from the DNA. Within this sample are approximately 290,000 clones, with approximately 90% of them counted one time only. The ten top clones hold about 0.8% of the sample.

The data are from a study of blood T cell repertoires in COVID-19 (dated by TCRdb to 2020 to 2021). For context, the study as a whole: Samples covering the acute and convalescent phases of COVID-19 were provided by collaborators in the United States, Italy and Spain. The material from the prospective study consisted of cDNA or gDNA derived from T cells, B-cell-depleted T cells, or PBMCs. The sample metadata nearly always contained a de-identified subject ID, COVID-19 status, age in years and sex. Subjects who had been exposed to COVID-19, were actively infected with it, or had recovered from it provided the deeply sampled blood TCRbeta repertoires that made up the dataset. Samples were obtained from the ongoing ImmuneRACE study (first 160 participants) and from about 1,300 subjects provided by 6 global collaborators. The repertoires were released in a freely available public database meant as a resource for research on the immune response to SARS-CoV-2. Where available, HLA class I and class II types were obtained from metadata supplied by the sample provider rather than from assay-based typing.

The germline V gene specifies MNHEY as CDR1 and SVGAGI as CDR2. V has 5 bases trimmed and J has 0 bases trimmed; junction bases matching no gene number 3. Spanning cysteine to phenylalanine, the CDR3 consists of 15 amino acids. Only the CDR3 portion is preserved as DNA: 45 bases, with reading frame beginning at the first base. Collaborating institutions collected whole blood in K2EDTA tubes following their own protocols. For TCRbeta analysis, collaborator samples were shipped as frozen whole blood, as isolated PBMCs, or as DNA extracted from either sample type. The study at large found these results: The quantity of clinical and demographic metadata differed by source and by participant and was supplied without curation.

This receptor was taken from a man between 25 and 39 years old with acute or convalescent COVID-19. Recombination connected TRBV6-5 to TRBJ1-5; 8 bases in the middle match TRBD1. The sequenced sample consisted of peripheral blood. The encoded CDR3 is CASSIQGDSNQPQHF. The nucleotide sequence is given as TGTGCCAGCAGTATACAGGGGGATAGCAATCAGCCCCAGCATTTT.